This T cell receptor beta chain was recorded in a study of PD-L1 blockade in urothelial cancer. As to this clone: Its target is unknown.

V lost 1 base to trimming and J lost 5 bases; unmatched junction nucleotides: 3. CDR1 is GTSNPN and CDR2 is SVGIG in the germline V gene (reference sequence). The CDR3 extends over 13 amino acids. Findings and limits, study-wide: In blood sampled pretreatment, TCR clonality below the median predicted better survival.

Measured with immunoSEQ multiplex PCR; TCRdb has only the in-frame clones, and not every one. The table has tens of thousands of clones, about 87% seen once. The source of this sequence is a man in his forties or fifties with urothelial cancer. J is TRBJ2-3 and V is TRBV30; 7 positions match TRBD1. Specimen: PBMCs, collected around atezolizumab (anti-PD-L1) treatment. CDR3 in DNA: TGTGCCTGGAGTGCCCGGGACAGAGATACGCAGTATTTT. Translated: CAWSARDRDTQYF.